This TCR beta chain came from a study of cytomegalovirus exposure and HLA in healthy donors. Points from the study as a whole: A later analysis appeared to link common viral pathogens to several of the most significant clusters. The study flagged fewer than 200 TCR beta chains as cytomegalovirus-associated.

A multiplex PCR was run with 60 Vbeta primers and 13 Jbeta primers. Profiled with immunoSEQ multiplex PCR; TCRdb holds only in-frame clones, not every one. The data hold about 200,000 clones, with 79% observed a single time. V gave up 0 bases and J gave up 0 bases; unmatched junction bases: 0. CDR3 size: 15 residues. Germline CDR1 is KGHSH and CDR2 is LQKENI. Comments on this clone: Antigen specificity is unknown.

V and J are TRBV18 and TRBJ1-2, with 8 bases fitting TRBD1. The clonotype comes from a male donor in good health and CMV-seropositive. Sample: PBMCs. The CDR3 DNA is TGTGCCAGCTCACCACCGGACAGGGCTAACTATGGCTACACCTTC. It encodes CASSPPDRANYGYTF.